Listed below are T cell receptor beta chains from one sample, sequenced in a study of post-analysis software for immune sequencing data. TCRdb redid the calling of the PCR reads with MiXCR, one entry per CDR3 protein. The sample contains hundreds of thousands of distinct CDR3 sequences, under 70% of which appear only once. Sequencing used blood. The receptors originated from a girl aged 10-17 years with multiple sclerosis. CDR3s include the opening cysteine and the closing phenylalanine or tryptophan. Fields, in order: V gene, J gene, D gene, clone size, CDR3 protein, CDR3 DNA. A D gene is named only where the DNA matches it firmly. Size tells how often a clone was seen (once, few, many) or the class of an expanded clone, and some rows leave it out.

V gene: TRBV29-1
J gene: TRBJ2-7
D gene: TRBD1
clone size: -
CDR3 protein: CSVLGQGTYEQYF
CDR3 DNA: TGCAGCGTTCTGGGACAGGGAACCTACGAGCAGTACTTC

V gene: TRBV9
J gene: TRBJ2-7
D gene: TRBD1
clone size: -
CDR3 protein: CASSRQGLTYEQYF
CDR3 DNA: TGTGCCAGCAGCAGACAGGGCCTGACCTACGAGCAGTACTTC

V gene: TRBV5-4
J gene: TRBJ2-1
D gene: TRBD2
clone size: -
CDR3 protein: CASSPMSGAIIDNEQFF
CDR3 DNA: TGTGCCAGCAGCCCTATGAGCGGGGCTATTATTGACAATGAGCAGTTCTTC

V gene: TRBV20-1
J gene: TRBJ2-1
D gene: -
clone size: -
CDR3 protein: CSAPTAGYAYNEQFF
CDR3 DNA: TGCAGTGCTCCGACCGCAGGGTACGCCTACAATGAGCAGTTCTTC

V gene: TRBV20-1
J gene: TRBJ2-7
D gene: -
clone size: -
CDR3 protein: CSAGNAARMSEQYF
CDR3 DNA: TGCAGTGCTGGTAATGCGGCGCGTATGTCGGAGCAGTACTTC

V gene: TRBV7-8
J gene: TRBJ1-2
D gene: -
clone size: -
CDR3 protein: CASSLDRGLHGYTF
CDR3 DNA: TGTGCCAGCAGCTTAGATCGAGGTCTGCATGGCTACACCTTC

V gene: TRBV27
J gene: TRBJ2-7
D gene: TRBD1
clone size: -
CDR3 protein: CASSQSQGAGYEQYF
CDR3 DNA: TGTGCCAGCAGTCAATCGCAGGGGGCGGGTTACGAGCAGTACTTC

V gene: TRBV7-9
J gene: TRBJ2-7
D gene: -
clone size: -
CDR3 protein: CASSLLTPYEQYF
CDR3 DNA: TGTGCCAGCAGCTTACTAACCCCCTACGAGCAGTACTTC

V gene: TRBV7-9
J gene: TRBJ2-4
D gene: -
clone size: few
CDR3 protein: CASSLNPTDKNIQYF
CDR3 DNA: TGTGCCAGCAGCTTAAACCCCACCGACAAAAACATTCAGTACTTC

V gene: TRBV3-1
J gene: TRBJ2-1
D gene: -
clone size: -
CDR3 protein: CASSQASGTEQFF
CDR3 DNA: TGTGCCAGCAGCCAAGCCTCCGGGACAGAGCAGTTCTTC

V gene: TRBV6-5
J gene: TRBJ2-7
D gene: -
clone size: few
CDR3 protein: CASSYSPIGEQYF
CDR3 DNA: TGTGCCAGCAGTTACTCCCCCATCGGCGAGCAGTACTTC

V gene: TRBV6-5
J gene: TRBJ1-1
D gene: -
clone size: -
CDR3 protein: CASSYGRRGDTEAFF
CDR3 DNA: TGTGCCAGCAGTTACGGACGGCGGGGGGACACTGAAGCTTTCTTT

V gene: TRBV5-1
J gene: TRBJ1-2
D gene: -
clone size: -
CDR3 protein: CASSLERTALYGYTF
CDR3 DNA: TGCGCCAGCAGCTTGGAAAGGACGGCATTATATGGCTACACCTTC

V gene: TRBV7-9
J gene: TRBJ2-1
D gene: -
clone size: -
CDR3 protein: CASPGPNSFEQFF
CDR3 DNA: TGTGCCAGTCCGGGGCCTAACTCTTTCGAGCAGTTCTTC

V gene: TRBV7-2
J gene: TRBJ2-3
D gene: -
clone size: -
CDR3 protein: CASSLETSSSDTQYF
CDR3 DNA: TGTGCCAGCAGCTTAGAAACTAGTTCCTCAGATACGCAGTATTTT

V gene: TRBV10-3
J gene: TRBJ2-4
D gene: TRBD2
clone size: few
CDR3 protein: CAISGLAENIQYF
CDR3 DNA: TGTGCCATCAGTGGGCTAGCGGAAAACATTCAGTACTTC

V gene: TRBV7-8
J gene: TRBJ2-7
D gene: TRBD2
clone size: few
CDR3 protein: CASSSVAGGSSYEQYF
CDR3 DNA: TGTGCCAGCAGCTCCGTAGCGGGGGGATCTTCCTACGAGCAGTACTTC

V gene: TRBV5-1
J gene: TRBJ2-7
D gene: -
clone size: -
CDR3 protein: CASSLDIRVRVEQYF
CDR3 DNA: TGCGCCAGCAGCTTGGACATCAGGGTCAGAGTTGAGCAGTACTTC

V gene: TRBV25-1
J gene: TRBJ2-5
D gene: -
clone size: few
CDR3 protein: CASISGERQETQYF
CDR3 DNA: TGTGCCAGCATCTCGGGGGAGAGGCAAGAGACCCAGTACTTC

V gene: TRBV11-2
J gene: TRBJ2-3
D gene: -
clone size: -
CDR3 protein: CASSLENGPTDTQYF
CDR3 DNA: TGTGCCAGCAGCTTAGAAAACGGGCCCACAGATACGCAGTATTTT

V gene: TRBV6-1
J gene: TRBJ2-1
D gene: -
clone size: once
CDR3 protein: CASSGSGFSYNEQFF
CDR3 DNA: TGTGCCAGCAGTGGATCCGGTTTCTCCTACAATGAGCAGTTCTTC

V gene: TRBV3-1
J gene: TRBJ2-5
D gene: -
clone size: -
CDR3 protein: CASSQYRQSERETQYF
CDR3 DNA: TGTGCCAGCAGCCAATATAGACAGAGTGAGAGGGAGACCCAGTACTTC

V gene: TRBV12-3/TRBV12-4
J gene: TRBJ2-1
D gene: TRBD2
clone size: -
CDR3 protein: CASILAGGPSYNEQFF
CDR3 DNA: TGTGCCAGCATTCTAGCGGGAGGGCCCTCCTACAATGAGCAGTTCTTC

V gene: TRBV20-1
J gene: TRBJ2-7
D gene: TRBD2
clone size: -
CDR3 protein: CSASPGTSSRGQYF
CDR3 DNA: TGCAGTGCTAGCCCCGGGACTAGTTCGCGGGGGCAGTACTTC